Given below is one T cell receptor beta chain in context. Method: immunoSEQ multiplex PCR; TCRdb's copy keeps in-frame clones and lacks some. In the table there are about 260,000 clones, 88% of which are singletons. The sample is drawn from a study of blood T cell repertoires in COVID-19. Study details: Acute-phase and convalescent COVID-19 samples originated in the United States, Italy and Spain. Sample material is recorded as cDNA or gDNA derived from T cells, B-cell-depleted T cells, or PBMCs.

Unmatched junction bases numbered 12, after V lost 4 bases and J lost 3 bases. Germline V gene lookup returns CDR1 SGHVS and CDR2 FNYEAQ. This CDR3 has 17 residues. This clonotype was sampled from a human donor in a cohort sampled during active COVID-19. V usage is TRBV7-6 and J usage is TRBJ2-3, with TRBD2 identical over 8 bases. The sequenced sample consisted of peripheral blood. The CDR3 bases are TGTGCCAGCAGCTCAGGAAAAACTAGCGGTTTTACAGATACGCAGTATTTT. Protein sequence: CASSSGKTSGFTDTQYF.